The 20 T cell receptor beta chains in this list originate from one sample, sequenced in a study of read filtering for tumor transcriptome and immune sequencing. Molecular barcoded adaptors covering alpha/delta and beta/gamma chains were used on about 0.4 ug RNA. TCRdb ran MiXCR on the reads and lists one entry per CDR3 protein. The table lists roughly 35,000 distinct CDR3 sequences, approximately 14% of them singletons, with about 39% in the top ten. Sequenced input: a population of CD138-negative cells sorted from bone marrow. Every receptor here comes from a donor aged 40 or older with multiple myeloma.

This clonotype was detected many times. The rearrangement joins TRBV20-1 to TRBJ2-7; D uncertain. Germline CDR1 reads DFQATT; CDR2 reads SNEGSKA (reference sequence). The CDR3 extends over 12 amino acids. Trimming removed 1 base from V and 7 bases from J, with 11 bases in between. CDR3 bases: TGCAGTGCTAGAGGACCTTCGGCGGAGCAGTACTTC. This sequence encodes CSARGPSAEQYF.

This clonotype was seen ten or more times. The V call is TRBV7-9, the J call TRBJ2-7, with D hard to call. Per germline, CDR1 SEHNR and CDR2 FQNEAQ (reference sequence). The V end was cut by 4 bases, the J end by 2 bases, with 21 bases between. The CDR3 is 17 amino acids. CDR3 protein: CASSSNSGPRYAYEQYF. The CDR3 bases are TGTGCCAGCAGCTCAAACTCTGGACCCCGCTACGCCTACGAGCAGTACTTC.

This clonotype was counted between two and nine times. Germline is not matched at one junction end, which may reflect a read error. This sequence joins TRBV12-3 or TRBV12-4 and TRBJ2-4, with D unresolved. The CDR3 totals 13 residues. The CDR3 loop is CASSLTRWDIQYF. The CDR3 DNA reads TGTGCTAGCAGTTTAACGCGTTGGGACATTCAGTACTTC.

The sample holds many counts of this clonotype. V is TRBV24-1 and J is TRBJ2-2; D may be TRBD1 (5 bases). There are 15 residues in the CDR3. Germline loops: CDR1 KGHDR, CDR2 SFDVKD. The V end was cut by 0 bases, the J end by 1 base, with 5 bases between. The CDR3 loop reads CATSDLQGNTGELFF. The CDR3 bases are TGTGCCACCAGTGATTTGCAGGGGAACACCGGGGAGCTGTTTTTT.

This clonotype showed up many times. The gene calls are TRBV20-1 and TRBJ2-1; 9 bases fit TRBD2. CDR3 size: 16 residues. V trimming: 6 bases; J trimming: 9 bases; junction bases outside the gene matches: 18. Germline lookup yields CDR1 DFQATT and CDR2 SNEGSKA (reference sequence). The CDR3, as DNA: TGCAGTGCCTTAAGCCTAGCGGGGAACAAAAACAGTGAGCAGTTCTTC. Translation: CSALSLAGNKNSEQFF.

This clonotype was observed many times. V usage is TRBV9 and J usage is TRBJ1-4, with 10 nucleotides matching TRBD1. The CDR3 sequence is 17 residues long. Germline V gene sequence: CDR1 SGDLS, CDR2 YYNGEE. The V gene end was trimmed by 0 bases and the J gene end by 8 bases; junction bases not matched to a gene: 10. The CDR3: CASSVDPTGGQREKLFF. CDR3 in DNA: TGTGCCAGCAGCGTAGATCCGACAGGGGGCCAGAGGGAAAAACTGTTTTTT.

This clonotype has ten or more counts. CDR3 coding DNA: TGTGCCAGCAGCTTAGGGCAGGAAGGCGAGCAGTACTTC. This encodes CASSLGQEGEQYF. This rearrangement joins TRBV7-9 to TRBJ2-7; D gene ambiguous. V was cut by 1 base and J by 6 bases, with 10 bases left in between. Germline V gene sequence: CDR1 SEHNR, CDR2 FQNEAQ (reference sequence). The CDR3 consists of 13 residues.

This clonotype was counted ten times or more. The V and J genes are TRBV7-2 and TRBJ2-1, with 7 bases that match TRBD2. The CDR3 is 15 residues long. The trim removed 4 bases at V and 3 bases at J, leaving 6 bases unmatched. Germline V CDR1 and CDR2: SGHTA, FQGNSA. CDR3 amino acids: CASSYVAGDYNEQFF. The DNA for the CDR3 is TGTGCCAGCAGCTACGTGGCGGGAGACTACAATGAGCAGTTCTTC.

This clonotype was counted only a few times. The chain joins TRBV11-2 to TRBJ2-3, with TRBD1 as a possible D gene (6 bases). Germline V gene lookup returns CDR1 SGHAT and CDR2 FQNNGV. The CDR3 has 15 residues. Trimming pared 5 bases from V and 4 bases from J, leaving 16 bases between. The CDR3 DNA is TGTGCCAGCAGCGACCGGGACCCAGGGGCAGATACGCAGTATTTT. Translating it yields CASSDRDPGADTQYF.

This clonotype was seen at least ten times. The chain uses TRBV10-2 and TRBJ2-4, with TRBD1 identical over 7 bases. Germline V gene sequence: CDR1 WSHSY, CDR2 SAAADI. The CDR3 has 13 residues. Losses at the gene ends were 4 bases for V and 4 bases for J; bases not matched to a gene: 1. The CDR3 loop reads CASSGQGKNIQYF. Written as DNA, the CDR3 is TGCGCCAGCAGTGGACAGGGTAAAAACATTCAGTACTTC.

V usage is TRBV5-1 and J usage is TRBJ2-2; 7 bases fit TRBD2. V was pared by 5 bases and J by 6 bases, with 7 bases of the junction left unmatched. CDR1 and CDR2 (germline): SGHRS, YFSETQ. The CDR3 sequence is 14 residues long. CDR3 nucleotides: TGCGCCAGCAGTCAGCCGGGGAGGGCCGGGGAGCTGTTTTTT. Protein product: CASSQPGRAGELFF.

This clonotype showed up many times. V usage is TRBV5-5 and J usage is TRBJ2-3, with 7 bases matching TRBD2. Germline lookup yields CDR1 SGHKS and CDR2 YYEKEE (reference sequence). The trim removed 2 bases at V and 4 bases at J, leaving 4 bases unmatched. The CDR3 length is 14 residues. The CDR3 sequence: CASSLSGGADTQYF. DNA of the CDR3: TGTGCCAGCAGCTTATCGGGGGGTGCAGATACGCAGTATTTT.

This clonotype was recorded many times. The DNA of the CDR3 is TGTGCCAGCAGTCCCTTTAACACCGGGGAGCTGTTTTTT. This codes for CASSPFNTGELFF. The chain uses TRBV2 and TRBJ2-2; no clear D gene. The CDR3 consists of 13 residues. Trimming removed 5 bases from V and 2 bases from J, with 6 bases in between. The V gene's germline CDR1 is SNHLY and CDR2 FYNNEI.

This clonotype was counted only a few times. With only one base between it and a far larger clone, this is likely a read error. The chain joins TRBV6-6 to TRBJ2-7; tentative D call: TRBD2 (6 bases). The CDR3 has 14 residues. Trimming shortened V by 5 bases and J by 3 bases, and 14 bases separated the two germline ends. The germline V gene has CDR1 MNHNY and CDR2 SVGAGI (reference sequence). The CDR3 bases are TGTGCCAGCAGTACGGGAGAAGCTATCTACGAGCAGTACTTC. Translating it yields CASSTGEAIYEQYF.

The table lists this clonotype with a few counts. A read error may explain this, as a much larger clone is one base away. The chain employs TRBV20-1 and TRBJ2-7; 7 nucleotides match TRBD2. CDR1 is DFQATT and CDR2 is SNEGSKA in the germline V gene (reference sequence). V trimming: 7 bases; J trimming: 3 bases; junction bases outside the gene matches: 9. The CDR3 is made up of 13 amino acids. CDR3 in amino acids: CSGNGGLIYEQYF. The CDR3 nucleotides read TGCAGTGGAAACGGGGGGTTAATCTACGAGCAGTACTTC.

Points on this clonotype: Because the CDR3 is missing its conserved closing phenylalanine or tryptophan, this is likely a read error. The rearrangement links TRBV4-1 to TRBJ2-2, with no clear D. Trimming shortened V by 0 bases and J by 6 bases, and 8 bases separated the two germline ends. CDR3 length: 14 amino acids. Germline V gene lookup returns CDR1 MGHRA and CDR2 YSYEKL. The CDR3 region is CASSQERLAGELFL. The CDR3 DNA follows: TGCGCCAGCAGCCAAGAGCGCCTGGCCGGGGAGCTGTTTCTC.

This clonotype was counted a few times. No conserved phenylalanine or tryptophan is present at the end of the CDR3, so a read error is the likely explanation. The chain employs TRBV5-1 and TRBJ2-5, with unresolved D. Germline loops: CDR1 SGHRS, CDR2 YFSETQ. V was shortened by 4 bases and J by 0 bases, with 4 bases between the two germline ends. This CDR3 has 12 amino acids. The CDR3 DNA follows: TGCGCCAGCAGCCCAAACCAAGAGACCCAGTACTCC. Residues: CASSPNQETQYS.

To note about this clonotype: A read error may explain this, as a much larger clone is one base away. The chain is built from TRBV19 and TRBJ1-5; weak D call: TRBD1 (5 bases). CDR3 length: 16 residues. Germline-derived CDR1 and CDR2 are LNHDA and SQIVND (reference sequence). CDR3 nucleotide sequence: TGTGCCAGTAGCCCCCCGGGACCGACCTTAGGTCAGCCCCTGCATTTT. It translates to CASSPPGPTLGQPLHF. The whole variable domain, remainder taken from reference TRBV19 and TRBJ1-5, is DGGITQSPKYLFRKEGQNVTLSCEQNLNHDAMYWYRQDPGQGLRLIYYSQIVNDFQKGDIAEGYSVSREKKESFPLTVTSAQKNPTAFYLCASSPPGPTLGQPLHFGDGTRLSIL.

This clonotype appeared many times. The chain is built from TRBV20-1 and TRBJ2-7; no clear D. The CDR3 covers 13 residues. V dropped 1 base and J dropped 3 bases, with 10 bases sitting between them. Germline lookup yields CDR1 DFQATT and CDR2 SNEGSKA (reference sequence). CDR3 sequence reads: CSARGLVNYEQYF. DNA of the CDR3: TGCAGTGCTAGAGGACTTGTTAACTACGAGCAGTACTTC.

This clonotype was seen repeatedly, ten times or more. V is TRBV20-1 and J is TRBJ2-1; possibly TRBD2 for D (5 bases). CDR1 and CDR2 from the germline V gene are DFQATT and SNEGSKA (reference sequence). V lost 0 bases and J lost 4, with 13 bases in between. The CDR3 sequence is 15 residues long. CDR3 nucleotide sequence: TGCAGTGCTAGAGATCCAGCGGCGATATACAATGAGCAGTTCTTC. It encodes CSARDPAAIYNEQFF.